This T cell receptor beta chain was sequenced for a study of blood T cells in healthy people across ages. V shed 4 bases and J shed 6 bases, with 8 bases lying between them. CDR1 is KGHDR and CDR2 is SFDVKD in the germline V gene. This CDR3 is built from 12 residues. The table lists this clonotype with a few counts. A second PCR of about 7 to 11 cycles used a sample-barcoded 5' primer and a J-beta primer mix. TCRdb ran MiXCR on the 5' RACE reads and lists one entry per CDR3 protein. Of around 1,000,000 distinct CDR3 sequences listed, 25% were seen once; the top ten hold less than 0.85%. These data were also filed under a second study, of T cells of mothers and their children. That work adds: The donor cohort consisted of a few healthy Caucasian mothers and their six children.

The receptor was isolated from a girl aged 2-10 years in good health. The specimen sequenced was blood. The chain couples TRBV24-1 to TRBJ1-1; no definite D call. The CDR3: CATSDAGPEAFF. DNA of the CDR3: TGTGCCACCAGTGACGCCGGACCTGAAGCTTTCTTT.